This T cell receptor beta chain appears in the sequencing data of a study of CD8+ T cells in alopecia areata. Overall study: Patients remained on tofacitinib for 6 to 18 months and then went 6 months without it. The study's findings and limits: Lesional tissue from the scalp (especially in alopecia totalis/universalis) showed higher clonality than normal scalp.

Points on this clone: What it recognizes is unknown.

Indicated treatment: oral pan-JAK inhibitor, 5-10 mg twice daily. In alopecia areata patients, both lesional scalp punch biopsies and peripheral blood were collected. RNA was isolated and reverse transcribed to cDNA, the sequencing template. Data came from immunoSEQ multiplex PCR; TCRdb stores just in-frame clones and leaves some out. The repertoire holds 100,000 or so clones, with 55% to 75% as singletons. V was pared by 6 bases and J by 1 base, with 13 bases between. Looked up from germline, CDR1 is KGHSH and CDR2 is LQKENI. The CDR3 is 15 amino acids. The gene calls are TRBV18 and TRBJ1-5; D might be TRBD1 (5 bases). The input for sequencing was CD8+ T cells sorted from blood, taken at approximately week 55, from a patient treated with tofacitinib. The source is a human donor with alopecia areata. The chain's CDR3 is CASSPGTSSNQPQHF. The CDR3, as DNA: TGTGCCAGCTCCCCCGGGACTTCAAGCAATCAGCCCCAGCATTTT. The full variable domain, completed using reference TRBV18 and TRBJ1-5, is NAGVMQNPRHLVRRRGQEARLRCSPMKGHSHVYWYRQLPEEGLKFMVYLQKENIIDESGMPKERFSAEFPKEGPSILRIQQVVRGDSAAYFCASSPGTSSNQPQHFGDGTRLSIL.